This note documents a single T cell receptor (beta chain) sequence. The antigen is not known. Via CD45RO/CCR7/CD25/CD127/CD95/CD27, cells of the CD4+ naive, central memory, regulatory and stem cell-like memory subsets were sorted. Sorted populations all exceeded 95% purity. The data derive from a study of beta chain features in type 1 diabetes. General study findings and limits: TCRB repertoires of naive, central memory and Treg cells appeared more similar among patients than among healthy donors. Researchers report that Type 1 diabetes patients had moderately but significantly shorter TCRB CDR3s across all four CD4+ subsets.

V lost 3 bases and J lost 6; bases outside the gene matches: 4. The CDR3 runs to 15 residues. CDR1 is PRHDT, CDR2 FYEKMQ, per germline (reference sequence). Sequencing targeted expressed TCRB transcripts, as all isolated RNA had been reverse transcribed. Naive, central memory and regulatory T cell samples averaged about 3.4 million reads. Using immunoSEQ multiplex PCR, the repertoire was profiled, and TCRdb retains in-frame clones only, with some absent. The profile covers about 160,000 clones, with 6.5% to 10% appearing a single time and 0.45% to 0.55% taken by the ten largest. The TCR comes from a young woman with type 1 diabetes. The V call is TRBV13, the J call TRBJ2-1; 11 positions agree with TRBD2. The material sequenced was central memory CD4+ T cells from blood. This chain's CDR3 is CASSLTSGAVNEQFF. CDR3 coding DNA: TGTGCCAGCAGCTTGACTAGCGGGGCCGTCAATGAGCAGTTCTTC.